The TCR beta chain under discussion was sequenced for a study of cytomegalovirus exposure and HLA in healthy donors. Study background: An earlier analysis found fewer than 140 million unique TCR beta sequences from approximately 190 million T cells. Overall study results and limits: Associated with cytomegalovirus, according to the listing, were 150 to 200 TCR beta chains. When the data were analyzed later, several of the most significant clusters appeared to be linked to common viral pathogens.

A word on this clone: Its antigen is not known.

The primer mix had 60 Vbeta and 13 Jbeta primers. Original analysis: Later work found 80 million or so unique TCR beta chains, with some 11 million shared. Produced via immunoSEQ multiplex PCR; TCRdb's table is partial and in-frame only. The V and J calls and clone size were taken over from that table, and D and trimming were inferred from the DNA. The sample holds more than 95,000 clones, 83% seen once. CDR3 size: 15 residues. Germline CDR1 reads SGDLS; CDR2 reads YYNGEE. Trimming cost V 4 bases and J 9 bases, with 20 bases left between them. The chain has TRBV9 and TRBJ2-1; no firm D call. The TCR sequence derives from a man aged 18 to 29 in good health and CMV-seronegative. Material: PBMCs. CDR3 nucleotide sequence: TGTGCCAGCAGCTTCGAGGCCTCCCTTAGCATTGAGCAGTTCTTC. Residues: CASSFEASLSIEQFF.